A single sample is the source of the 16 T cell receptor beta chains below, sequenced in a study of CXCR3-negative and CXCR3-positive naive CD8 T cells. No antigen has been assigned to these receptors. Libraries of TRB cDNA were made by 5' RACE and carried UMIs. TCRdb derives one entry per CDR3 protein from the 5' RACE reads, leaving out DNA. Its clone listing holds 150,000 to 180,000 distinct CDR3 sequences. Study-level points and caveats: CXCR3-positive naive cells had TRB CDR3s that were more hydrophobic than CXCR3-negative naive cells had.

The sequencing input was naive CXCR3+ CD8+ T cells from blood. Described subset: CD45RO-CCR7+CD27+CD95- naive CD8+ T cells expressing CXCR3 (TNR3+). The receptors here all came from a human donor in good health. Some clones in this sample may be carry-over from other donors' samples.

CDR3: CASSLADGGELFF. This sequence joins TRBV6-5 and TRBJ2-2; there is no DNA to check the TCRdb D call of TRBD2. The germline V gene has CDR1 MNHEY and CDR2 SVGAGI. The CDR3 sequence is 13 residues long.

The chain couples TRBV9 to TRBJ2-1; TCRdb calls TRBD2, which cannot be checked without DNA. Germline CDR1 is SGDLS and CDR2 is YYNGEE. There are 15 residues in the CDR3. The chain's CDR3 is CASSSYSGPLDEQFF.

The genes are TRBV5-1 and TRBJ2-1; the TCRdb D gene call, TRBD1, has no DNA to confirm it. The germline CDR1 and CDR2 sequences are SGHRS and YFSETQ. This CDR3 has 14 amino acids. The CDR3: CASSPWDRGDEQFF.

The rearrangement uses TRBV5-5 and TRBJ1-1; TCRdb gives TRBD1 as the D gene, but with no DNA this cannot be confirmed. Looked up from germline, CDR1 is SGHKS and CDR2 is YYEKEE (reference sequence). This CDR3 is built from 17 residues. This CDR3 reads CASTYTGAALMNTEAFF.

The chain carries TRBV15 and TRBJ2-1. Germline assignment: CDR1 LNHNV and CDR2 YYDKDF (reference sequence). The CDR3 runs to 13 residues. CDR3 region: CATSRVGYNEQFF.

The chain employs TRBV28 and TRBJ2-1; TCRdb selects TRBD2, and the lack of DNA leaves this call unchecked. Germline V gene data show CDR1 as MDHEN and CDR2 as SYDVKM. CDR3 length: 16 amino acids. The CDR3 loop reads CASKRRTSGVYNEQFF.

CDR3 sequence reads: CASSRGTVRTYEQYF. The J gene is TRBJ2-7, the V gene TRBV12-3 or TRBV12-4; TCRdb outputs TRBD1, but without DNA this stays unchecked. CDR3 size: 15 residues.

The chain has TRBV5-1 and TRBJ1-1. This CDR3 is built from 14 residues. Per germline, CDR1 SGHRS and CDR2 YFSETQ. CDR3 loop: CASSLGQGVAEAFF.

The chain employs TRBV6-5 and TRBJ1-1. Per the germline V gene, CDR1 is MNHEY and CDR2 is SVGAGI. The CDR3 contains 13 residues. The CDR3 sequence is CASSYSLNTEAFF.

The V call is TRBV7-2, the J call TRBJ2-7; TCRdb calls TRBD2, which cannot be checked without DNA. Germline V gene data show CDR1 as SGHTA and CDR2 as FQGNSA. This CDR3 is 18 amino acids long. The chain's CDR3 is CASSLVGVFSGRFHEQYF.

The CDR3 loop is CSVGGGILNMNTEAFF. This chain joins TRBV29-1 and TRBJ1-1. This CDR3 contains 16 residues. The germline V gene encodes CDR1 SQVTM and CDR2 ANQGSEA.

The J gene is TRBJ2-3, the V gene TRBV2; the D gene TCRdb calls, TRBD2, cannot be checked with no DNA. The CDR3 spans 15 residues. Germline V gene sequence: CDR1 SNHLY, CDR2 FYNNEI. The CDR3 spells CASSSGRASKDTQYF.

The rearrangement uses TRBV7-9 and TRBJ2-7. The germline gives CDR1 SEHNR, CDR2 FQNEAQ (reference sequence). The CDR3 contains 15 residues. CDR3 sequence reads: CASSLAQGRIYEQYF.

This chain connects TRBV4-1 to TRBJ2-3; TCRdb selects TRBD2, and the lack of DNA leaves this call unchecked. The CDR3 loop spans 16 amino acids. Looked up from germline, CDR1 is MGHRA and CDR2 is YSYEKL. Here the CDR3 reads CASSQVSGRSTDTQYF.

The CDR3 sequence: CASSQDRRGLVNEQFF. The rearrangement uses TRBV4-3 and TRBJ2-1; TCRdb picks TRBD1, but there is no DNA to check that call. This CDR3 has 16 residues. The V gene's germline CDR1 is LGHNA and CDR2 YSLEER.

This chain uses TRBV11-2 with TRBJ2-5; the TCRdb call, TRBD1, lacks DNA for checking. Per the germline V gene, CDR1 is SGHAT and CDR2 is FQNNGV. The CDR3 spans 16 residues. CDR3 region: CASSLAPGDPSETQYF.